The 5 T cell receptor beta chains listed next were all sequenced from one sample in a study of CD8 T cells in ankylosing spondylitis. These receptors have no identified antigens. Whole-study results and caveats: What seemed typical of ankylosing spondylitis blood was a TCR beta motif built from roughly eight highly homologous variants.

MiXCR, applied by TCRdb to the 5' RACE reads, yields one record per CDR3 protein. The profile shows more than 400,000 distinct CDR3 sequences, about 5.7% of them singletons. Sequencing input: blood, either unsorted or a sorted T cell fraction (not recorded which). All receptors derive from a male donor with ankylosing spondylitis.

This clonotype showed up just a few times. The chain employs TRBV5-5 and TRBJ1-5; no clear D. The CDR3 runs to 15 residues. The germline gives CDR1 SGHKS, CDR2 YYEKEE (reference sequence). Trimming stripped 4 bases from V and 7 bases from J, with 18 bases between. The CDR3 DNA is TGTGCCAGCAGCCCGGCCGTCGAATATGGACAGCCCCAGCATTTT. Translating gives CASSPAVEYGQPQHF.

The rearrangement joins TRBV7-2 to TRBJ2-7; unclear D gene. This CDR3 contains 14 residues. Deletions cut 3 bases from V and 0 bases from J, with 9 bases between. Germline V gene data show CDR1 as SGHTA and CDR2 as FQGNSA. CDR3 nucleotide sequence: TGTGCCAGCAGCTTCCGGGCCATCTCCTACGAGCAGTACTTC. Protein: CASSFRAISYEQYF.

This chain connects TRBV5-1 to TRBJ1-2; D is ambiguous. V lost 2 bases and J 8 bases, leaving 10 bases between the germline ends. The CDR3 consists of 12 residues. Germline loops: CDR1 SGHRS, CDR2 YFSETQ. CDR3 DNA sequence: TGCGCCAGCAGCTTTTTGGCAGGCGGCTACACCTTC. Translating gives CASSFLAGGYTF.

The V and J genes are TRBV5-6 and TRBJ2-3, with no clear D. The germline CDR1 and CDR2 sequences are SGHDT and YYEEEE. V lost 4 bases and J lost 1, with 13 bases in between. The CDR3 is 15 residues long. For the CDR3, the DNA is TGTGCCAGCAGCCCCGGGCTACTCTGCACAGATACGCAGTATTTT. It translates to CASSPGLLCTDTQYF.

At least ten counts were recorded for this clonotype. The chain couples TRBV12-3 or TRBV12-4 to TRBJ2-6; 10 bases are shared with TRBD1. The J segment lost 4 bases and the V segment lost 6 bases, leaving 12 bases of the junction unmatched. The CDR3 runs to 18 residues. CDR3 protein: CASSLSGTGESGANVLTF. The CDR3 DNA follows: TGTGCCAGCAGCCTATCCGGGACAGGGGAGTCAGGGGCCAACGTCCTGACTTTC.